These 19 T cell receptor beta chains were all obtained from the same sample, sequenced in a study of siplizumab effects on memory and regulatory T cells. TCRdb keeps only in-frame clones here, not all; method: immunoSEQ multiplex PCR. The table lists 100,000 or so clones, more than 85% of them singletons, with about 1.1% in the top ten. The sample comprised CD4+ T cells sorted from blood. The origin of the receptors is a human donor in good health.

This chain connects TRBV4-1 to TRBJ2-1; 12 bases match TRBD1. The CDR3 has 19 amino acids. With 0 bases clipped from V and 9 bases from J, the junction kept 15 bases outside the gene matches. Per the germline V gene, CDR1 is MGHRA and CDR2 is YSYEKL. The DNA for the CDR3 is TGCGCCAGCAGCCAAGATGGGACAGGGGGCAATAGTGGGAGGGGTGAGCAGTTCTTC. This sequence encodes CASSQDGTGGNSGRGEQFF.

CDR3: CASSDGAKRNEQFF. The CDR3 DNA reads TGTGCCAGCAGTGATGGTGCCAAAAGGAACGAGCAGTTCTTC. This sequence joins TRBV28 and TRBJ2-1; D not certain. This CDR3 has 14 amino acids. Trimming pared 5 bases from V and 10 bases from J, leaving 18 bases between. Germline V gene sequence: CDR1 MDHEN, CDR2 SYDVKM.

The chain joins TRBV11-2 to TRBJ2-7; perhaps TRBD2 as D (5 bases). The CDR3 covers 14 residues. Between the trimmed V and J ends, which lost 5 bases and 6 bases, there was a span of 17 bases. Germline-derived CDR1 and CDR2 are SGHAT and FQNNGV. The CDR3 sequence is CASSHPGSGSEQYF. In DNA form, the CDR3 reads TGTGCCAGCAGCCACCCCGGGTCGGGGAGCGAGCAGTACTTC.

The rearrangement joins TRBV28 to TRBJ1-2; unclear D gene. Trimming pared 3 bases from V and 5 bases from J, leaving 4 bases between. In germline, CDR1 is MDHEN, CDR2 SYDVKM. CDR3 length equals 11 residues. Written as DNA, the CDR3 is TGTGCCAGCAGTTTCCGGTATGGCTACACCTTC. Amino acids: CASSFRYGYTF.

The V call is TRBV11-2, the J call TRBJ2-1; 10 positions match TRBD1. This CDR3 has 16 residues. V was clipped by 5 bases and J by 6 bases; unmatched bases: 10. Germline assignment: CDR1 SGHAT and CDR2 FQNNGV. CDR3 sequence reads: CASSDWDRGGFNEQFF. DNA for the CDR3: TGTGCCAGCAGCGACTGGGACAGGGGAGGTTTCAATGAGCAGTTCTTC.

The rearrangement uses TRBV7-3 and TRBJ2-3; D gene uncertain. The CDR3 runs to 12 residues. Germline V CDR1 and CDR2: SGHTA, FQGTGA. Trimming left V 5 bases short and J 0 bases short, with 3 bases between. CDR3 region: CASSGSTDTQYF. As DNA, the CDR3 is TGTGCCAGCAGCGGGAGCACAGATACGCAGTATTTT.

The chain couples TRBV5-1 to TRBJ1-5, with no clear D. V was shortened by 4 bases and J by 4 bases, with 9 bases between the two germline ends. The CDR3 spans 13 residues. Germline assignment: CDR1 SGHRS and CDR2 YFSETQ. CDR3: CASSPDGNQPQHF. The CDR3 DNA is TGCGCCAGCAGCCCCGACGGAAATCAGCCCCAGCATTTT.

This chain joins TRBV6-5 and TRBJ2-1, with 7 bases identical to TRBD2. This CDR3 comprises 15 residues. The V segment lost 8 bases and the J segment 2 bases; nucleotides outside the gene matches: 9. Germline V gene lookup returns CDR1 MNHEY and CDR2 SVGAGI. The CDR3 is CASGLTGLTYNEQFF. The CDR3 DNA follows: TGTGCCAGCGGACTAACGGGACTAACCTACAATGAGCAGTTCTTC.

The gene calls are TRBV5-6 and TRBJ2-1, with 7 bases that match TRBD1. The V gene end was trimmed by 0 bases and the J gene end by 4 bases; junction bases not matched to a gene: 7. The CDR3 consists of 16 residues. CDR1 is SGHDT, CDR2 YYEEEE, per germline. The CDR3 bases are TGTGCCAGCAGCTTGGGGGACAGCCCGATTTACAATGAGCAGTTCTTC. This translates into CASSLGDSPIYNEQFF.

DNA for the CDR3: TGTGCCAGCAGCTCGAGGAGCCAGGGCCTCGTCACAGATACGCAGTATTTT. Amino acids: CASSSRSQGLVTDTQYF. The chain recombines TRBV9 with TRBJ2-3, with D perhaps matching TRBD1 (5 bases). The CDR3 totals 17 residues. V lost 4 bases to trimming and J lost 2 bases, with 20 bases between them. The germline V gene has CDR1 SGDLS and CDR2 YYNGEE.

The chain couples TRBV27 to TRBJ1-6; D remains ambiguous. The germline V and J ends were trimmed by 6 bases and 10 bases, with 19 bases remaining between them. This CDR3 has 15 amino acids. Per germline, CDR1 MNHEY and CDR2 SMNVEV (reference sequence). The CDR3 nucleotides are TGTGCCAGCAGCCGTAAGAACTCAAAGCAATCACCCCTCCACTTT. Translation gives CASSRKNSKQSPLHF.

This sequence joins TRBV5-1 and TRBJ2-3; TRBD1 aligns across 8 bases. The CDR3 runs to 14 residues. Germline V gene sequence: CDR1 SGHRS, CDR2 YFSETQ. Trimming took 4 bases from V and 6 from J; bases not matched to a gene: 7. CDR3 DNA: TGCGCCAGCAGCCCCGGACAGGGCTTGGATACGCAGTATTTT. Encoded protein: CASSPGQGLDTQYF.

This chain connects TRBV29-1 to TRBJ2-3; 11 bases match TRBD2. The CDR3 contains 17 residues. Germline CDR1 and CDR2: SQVTM and ANQGSEA. The ends lost 0 bases at V and 3 bases at J; junction bases unmatched: 8. The chain's CDR3 is CSVEDQLAGAGTDTQYF. CDR3 nucleotide sequence: TGCAGCGTTGAAGATCAACTAGCGGGAGCTGGTACAGATACGCAGTATTTT.

The rearrangement uses TRBV4-1 and TRBJ2-3; TRBD2 aligns across 11 bases. With V trimmed by 0 bases and J by 6 bases, 11 bases remained unmatched. Germline-derived CDR1 and CDR2 are MGHRA and YSYEKL. The CDR3 runs 18 residues. The CDR3: CASSQDRLTSGSLDTQYF. CDR3 DNA: TGCGCCAGCAGCCAAGACCGGCTTACTAGCGGGAGTTTGGATACGCAGTATTTT.

The J gene is TRBJ2-1, the V gene TRBV14; 11 positions match TRBD2. J lost 0 bases, V lost 4 bases, and 14 bases had no gene match. The CDR3 is 20 amino acids. CDR1 SGHDN and CDR2 FVKESK come from the germline V gene. The CDR3 sequence is CASSPRSGLAETSSYNEQFF. In DNA form, the CDR3 reads TGTGCCAGCAGCCCCCGCTCGGGACTAGCGGAAACAAGCTCCTACAATGAGCAGTTCTTC. Drawing the rest from reference TRBV14 and TRBJ2-1, the complete variable domain is EAGVTQFPSHSVIEKGQTVTLRCDPISGHDNLYWYRRVMGKEIKFLLHFVKESKQDESGMPNNRFLAERTGGTYSTLKVQPAELEDSGVYFCASSPRSGLAETSSYNEQFFGPGTRLTVL.

V and J are TRBV7-9 and TRBJ1-1; D remains ambiguous. Deletions cut 5 bases from V and 6 bases from J, with 19 bases between. CDR3 length equals 15 residues. Germline assignment: CDR1 SEHNR and CDR2 FQNEAQ (reference sequence). The CDR3: CASSPAGEVGAEAFF. CDR3 sequence (DNA): TGTGCCAGCAGCCCAGCCGGGGAGGTTGGGGCTGAAGCTTTCTTT.

This clone has just one count. The V and J genes are TRBV28 and TRBJ2-5; D ambiguous. V was clipped by 3 bases and J by 4 bases, with 6 bases between them. This CDR3 has 12 residues. CDR1 is MDHEN, CDR2 SYDVKM, per germline. The CDR3 is CASSFAIETQYF. The CDR3 nucleotides read TGTGCCAGCAGTTTCGCAATAGAGACCCAGTACTTC.

The chain carries TRBV29-1 and TRBJ2-2, with TRBD1 identical over 10 bases. Per germline, CDR1 SQVTM and CDR2 ANQGSEA. V trimming: 0 bases; J trimming: 4 bases; junction bases outside the gene matches: 8. The CDR3 totals 17 residues. The DNA for the CDR3 is TGCAGCGTTGAAGATCGACAGGGGGCTCCCCTCACCGGGGAGCTGTTTTTT. It specifies CSVEDRQGAPLTGELFF.

This chain uses TRBV7-9 with TRBJ2-3; 9 nucleotides match TRBD1. The CDR3 is 13 amino acids. The V gene's germline CDR1 is SEHNR and CDR2 FQNEAQ (reference sequence). Trimming cost V 9 bases and J 5 bases; bases outside gene matches: 6. DNA of the CDR3: TGTGCCAGTCGGACAGGGGTGGGAGATACGCAGTATTTT. This encodes CASRTGVGDTQYF.